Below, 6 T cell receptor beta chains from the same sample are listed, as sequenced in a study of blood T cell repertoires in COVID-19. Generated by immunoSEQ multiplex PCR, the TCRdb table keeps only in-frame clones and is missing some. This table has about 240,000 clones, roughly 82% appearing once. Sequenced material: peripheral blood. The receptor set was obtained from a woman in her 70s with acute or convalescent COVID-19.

The DNA of the CDR3 is TGTGCCAGCAGTTTCAGGACAGGGAACACTGAAGCTTTCTTT. Protein: CASSFRTGNTEAFF. The chain uses TRBV6-5 and TRBJ1-1; TRBD1 matches at 7 bases. Germline trimming cut 4 bases from V and 1 base from J; bases unmatched to any gene: 3. In germline, CDR1 is MNHEY, CDR2 SVGAGI. This CDR3 spans 14 amino acids.

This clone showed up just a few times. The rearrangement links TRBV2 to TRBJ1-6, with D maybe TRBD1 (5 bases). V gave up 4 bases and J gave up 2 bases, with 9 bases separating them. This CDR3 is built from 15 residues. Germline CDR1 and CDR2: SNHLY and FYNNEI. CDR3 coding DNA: TGTGCCAGCAGTGTCGGGGGTCCCTATAATTCACCCCTCCACTTT. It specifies CASSVGGPYNSPLHF.

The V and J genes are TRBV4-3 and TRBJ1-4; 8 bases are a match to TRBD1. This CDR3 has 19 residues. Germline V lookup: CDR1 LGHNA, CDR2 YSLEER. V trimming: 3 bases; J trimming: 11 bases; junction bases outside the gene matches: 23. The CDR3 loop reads CASSQGQGQVGGSMRKLFF. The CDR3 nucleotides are TGCGCCAGCAGCCAGGGTCAGGGACAGGTGGGAGGTAGTATGAGGAAACTGTTTTTT.

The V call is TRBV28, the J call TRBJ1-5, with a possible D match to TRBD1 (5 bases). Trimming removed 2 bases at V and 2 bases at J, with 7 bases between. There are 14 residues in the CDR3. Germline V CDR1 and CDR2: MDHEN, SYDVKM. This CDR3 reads CASSLGGGNQPQHF. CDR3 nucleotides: TGTGCCAGCAGTTTAGGAGGGGGCAATCAGCCCCAGCATTTT.

This chain's CDR3 is CASSLWQGAGNEQFF. Here the CDR3 DNA reads TGTGCCAGCAGTTTGTGGCAGGGGGCCGGCAATGAGCAGTTCTTC. The chain carries TRBV27 and TRBJ2-1; TRBD1 agrees at 8 bases. This CDR3 has 15 residues. CDR1 MNHEY and CDR2 SMNVEV come from the germline V gene (reference sequence). Unmatched junction bases numbered 7, after V lost 3 bases and J lost 6 bases.

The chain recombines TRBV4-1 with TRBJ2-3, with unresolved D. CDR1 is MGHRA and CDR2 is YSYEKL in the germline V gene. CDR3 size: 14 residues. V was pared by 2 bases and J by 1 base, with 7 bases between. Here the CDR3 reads CASSQIPGTDTQYF. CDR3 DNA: TGCGCCAGCAGCCAAATCCCAGGCACAGATACGCAGTATTTT.